The table lists the clone carrying this T cell receptor (beta chain) with a few counts. Its specificity is not known. Time point meaning: newly diagnosed GD, antithyroid drugs for less than 3 months. PBMC-derived RNA was used for the TCR library. The CDR3 runs to 15 residues. Germline CDR1 is LNHDA and CDR2 is SQIVND (reference sequence). V dropped 1 base and J dropped 0 bases, with 10 bases sitting between them. The data were taken from a study of regulatory T cells in long-lasting Graves disease. Study context: Freshly diagnosed Graves' patients had used antithyroid drugs for under 3 months.

HTBI primers from iRepertoire and Arm-PCR of CDR3 regions yielded the TCR beta libraries. TCRdb re-analysed the multiplex PCR reads in MiXCR, keeping a single row per CDR3 protein. The table records more than 400,000 distinct CDR3 sequences, around 15% of them present only once. Study-level findings and limits: Favored usage of TRBV28, TRBJ1-2 and TRBJ2-5 was recorded in persistent disease.

This sample was shared with a second study, whose subject was T cells in Graves' hyperthyroidism and ophthalmopathy. That study adds: Diagnoses used clinical symptoms, serum thyroxine and TRAb, thyroid ultrasound and orbital computed tomography.

The source was peripheral blood mononuclear cells (PBMCs), collected at new diagnosis, from a patient treated with antithyroid drugs. The sequence derives from a man aged 35 to 55 with Graves disease. The chain combines TRBV19 with TRBJ2-7; D call uncertain. The CDR3 spells CASSIGGGSSYEQYF. The CDR3, as DNA: TGTGCCAGTAGTATAGGAGGCGGTAGCTCCTACGAGCAGTACTTC. Complete variable domain (other parts from reference TRBV19 and TRBJ2-7): DGGITQSPKYLFRKEGQNVTLSCEQNLNHDAMYWYRQDPGQGLRLIYYSQIVNDFQKGDIAEGYSVSREKKESFPLTVTSAQKNPTAFYLCASSIGGGSSYEQYFGPGTRLTVT.